A selection of T cell receptor beta chains follows, all from one sample in a study of blood T cell repertoires in COVID-19. Sequencing used immunoSEQ multiplex PCR; TCRdb keeps in-frame clones, though not all of them. The repertoire includes a few hundred thousand clones, roughly nine tenths of them detected once, and less than 3.5% sits in the top ten. The sequenced sample was peripheral blood. The source of these receptors is a woman in her 30s with COVID-19, enrolled during active disease. Both conserved end residues are part of each CDR3. A D gene is named only where the DNA matches it firmly. Rows give clone size only sometimes, using once, few, many, or a class for an expanded clone.

clone size: .
J gene: TRBJ1-1
V gene: TRBV19
D gene: .
CDR3 protein: CASSIGSPGSTEAFF
CDR3 DNA: TGTGCCAGTAGTATAGGTTCCCCTGGGAGCACTGAAGCTTTCTTT

clone size: .
J gene: TRBJ1-4
V gene: TRBV30
D gene: .
CDR3 protein: CAWSVRSGGWEKLFF
CDR3 DNA: TGTGCCTGGAGTGTACGCTCCGGGGGATGGGAAAAACTGTTTTTT

clone size: .
J gene: TRBJ1-1
V gene: TRBV19
D gene: .
CDR3 protein: CASTQTGLNTEAFF
CDR3 DNA: TGTGCCAGTACCCAGACAGGCCTCAACACTGAAGCTTTCTTT

clone size: .
J gene: TRBJ2-7
V gene: TRBV18
D gene: TRBD2
CDR3 protein: CASSQGTSGAYEQYF
CDR3 DNA: TGTGCCAGCTCACAGGGGACTAGCGGCGCCTACGAGCAGTACTTC

clone size: once
J gene: TRBJ2-2
V gene: TRBV7-6
D gene: .
CDR3 protein: CASSLVAGNTGELFF
CDR3 DNA: TGTGCCAGCAGCTTAGTGGCGGGGAACACCGGGGAGCTGTTTTTT

clone size: .
J gene: TRBJ2-5
V gene: TRBV5-4
D gene: TRBD2
CDR3 protein: CASSRAGGQETQYF
CDR3 DNA: TGTGCCAGCAGCCGAGCGGGGGGCCAAGAGACCCAGTACTTC

clone size: .
J gene: TRBJ1-4
V gene: TRBV28
D gene: .
CDR3 protein: CASSPDSQKLFF
CDR3 DNA: TGTGCCAGCAGTCCGGACAGCCAAAAACTGTTTTTT

clone size: .
J gene: TRBJ2-7
V gene: TRBV9
D gene: TRBD2
CDR3 protein: CASSVFSGGSYEQYF
CDR3 DNA: TGTGCCAGCAGCGTATTCAGCGGGGGCTCCTACGAGCAGTACTTC

clone size: .
J gene: TRBJ1-2
V gene: TRBV21-1
D gene: .
CDR3 protein: CASSNGTGSHGYTF
CDR3 DNA: TGTGCCAGCAGCAACGGGACAGGGTCTCATGGCTACACCTTC

clone size: .
J gene: TRBJ2-1
V gene: TRBV5-1
D gene: TRBD2
CDR3 protein: CASSLLIAGVEQFF
CDR3 DNA: TGCGCCAGCAGCTTGCTGATAGCGGGAGTTGAGCAGTTCTTC

clone size: .
J gene: TRBJ2-6
V gene: TRBV19
D gene: TRBD1
CDR3 protein: CASRGQGFFGANVLTF
CDR3 DNA: TGTGCCAGTCGAGGACAGGGTTTCTTTGGGGCCAACGTCCTGACTTTC

clone size: .
J gene: TRBJ2-7
V gene: TRBV30
D gene: TRBD1
CDR3 protein: CAWRRRQGLNEQYF
CDR3 DNA: TGTGCCTGGAGGAGAAGACAGGGATTGAACGAGCAGTACTTC

clone size: .
J gene: TRBJ2-1
V gene: TRBV5-1
D gene: TRBD2
CDR3 protein: CASSLWGLAGDNEQFF
CDR3 DNA: TGCGCCAGCAGCTTGTGGGGTCTAGCGGGAGACAATGAGCAGTTCTTC

clone size: .
J gene: TRBJ2-7
V gene: TRBV6-5
D gene: .
CDR3 protein: CASNFRANSYEQYF
CDR3 DNA: TGTGCCAGCAATTTCAGGGCCAACTCCTACGAGCAGTACTTC

clone size: .
J gene: TRBJ2-7
V gene: TRBV3-1/TRBV3-2
D gene: TRBD1
CDR3 protein: CASSPILTGVAAQYF
CDR3 DNA: TGTGCCAGCAGCCCGATCTTGACAGGGGTAGCGGCGCAGTACTTC

clone size: .
J gene: TRBJ2-1
V gene: TRBV27
D gene: .
CDR3 protein: CASSSPGLLPHEQFF
CDR3 DNA: TGTGCCAGCAGTTCCCCGGGACTCCTGCCCCATGAGCAGTTCTTC

clone size: .
J gene: TRBJ2-2
V gene: TRBV11-3
D gene: .
CDR3 protein: CASSLGTVNTGELFF
CDR3 DNA: TGTGCCAGCAGCTTAGGGACTGTGAACACCGGGGAGCTGTTTTTT

clone size: .
J gene: TRBJ1-1
V gene: TRBV19
D gene: .
CDR3 protein: CASSFQGTIEAFF
CDR3 DNA: TGTGCCAGTAGCTTCCAGGGGACTATTGAAGCTTTCTTT

clone size: .
J gene: TRBJ1-1
V gene: TRBV6-5
D gene: TRBD1
CDR3 protein: CASSNRDRGTEAFF
CDR3 DNA: TGTGCCAGCAGTAACCGGGACAGGGGGACTGAAGCTTTCTTT

clone size: .
J gene: TRBJ2-2
V gene: TRBV24-1
D gene: .
CDR3 protein: CATPTDREGGELFF
CDR3 DNA: TGTGCCACTCCTACGGACAGGGAGGGCGGGGAGCTGTTTTTT

clone size: .
J gene: TRBJ1-2
V gene: TRBV28
D gene: .
CDR3 protein: CASSLGSYGYTF
CDR3 DNA: TGTGCCAGCAGTTTAGGTAGCTATGGCTACACCTTC

clone size: .
J gene: TRBJ2-1
V gene: TRBV24-1
D gene: TRBD1
CDR3 protein: CATSGQGAVNEQFF
CDR3 DNA: TGTGCCACCAGTGGGCAGGGGGCCGTGAATGAGCAGTTCTTC

clone size: few
J gene: TRBJ1-1
V gene: TRBV14
D gene: .
CDR3 protein: CASSQGSNTEAFF
CDR3 DNA: TGTGCCAGCAGCCAGGGCTCAAACACTGAAGCTTTCTTT

clone size: .
J gene: TRBJ2-7
V gene: TRBV29-1
D gene: TRBD2
CDR3 protein: CSVGGLADSSYEQYF
CDR3 DNA: TGCAGCGTGGGAGGACTAGCGGACAGCTCCTACGAGCAGTACTTC

clone size: few
J gene: TRBJ2-7
V gene: TRBV7-9
D gene: TRBD2
CDR3 protein: CASSLSRGSSFEQYF
CDR3 DNA: TGTGCCAGCAGCCTGAGTCGCGGGAGTTCTTTCGAGCAGTACTTC

clone size: .
J gene: TRBJ1-6
V gene: TRBV10-3
D gene: .
CDR3 protein: CAISEQYNSPLHF
CDR3 DNA: TGTGCCATCAGTGAACAGTATAATTCACCCCTCCACTTT

clone size: .
J gene: TRBJ1-2
V gene: TRBV29-1
D gene: .
CDR3 protein: CSVEVEHSANYGYTF
CDR3 DNA: TGCAGCGTTGAAGTTGAACATTCAGCTAACTATGGCTACACCTTC

clone size: once
J gene: TRBJ2-3
V gene: TRBV19
D gene: .
CDR3 protein: CASGLGGGSTDTQYF
CDR3 DNA: TGTGCCAGCGGTCTCGGAGGAGGAAGCACAGATACGCAGTATTTT

clone size: .
J gene: TRBJ1-2
V gene: TRBV29-1
D gene: .
CDR3 protein: CSVGQPYGYTF
CDR3 DNA: TGCAGCGTTGGACAGCCCTATGGCTACACCTTC

clone size: .
J gene: TRBJ2-7
V gene: TRBV12-5
D gene: .
CDR3 protein: CASGLFNEQYF
CDR3 DNA: TGTGCTAGTGGTTTGTTTAACGAGCAGTACTTC

clone size: .
J gene: TRBJ1-2
V gene: TRBV27
D gene: TRBD1
CDR3 protein: CASSLSGGAGGYTF
CDR3 DNA: TGTGCCAGCAGTTTATCAGGGGGCGCGGGTGGCTACACCTTC

clone size: .
J gene: TRBJ2-5
V gene: TRBV29-1
D gene: TRBD2
CDR3 protein: CSVEESGRGGTQYF
CDR3 DNA: TGCAGCGTTGAAGAAAGCGGGAGAGGGGGGACCCAGTACTTC

clone size: .
J gene: TRBJ2-1
V gene: TRBV29-1
D gene: .
CDR3 protein: CSVEDPAEAHEQFF
CDR3 DNA: TGCAGCGTTGAAGATCCGGCGGAGGCCCATGAGCAGTTCTTC

clone size: once
J gene: TRBJ1-2
V gene: TRBV7-8
D gene: .
CDR3 protein: CASSLDSSGYTF
CDR3 DNA: TGTGCCAGCAGCTTAGACAGTAGTGGCTACACCTTC

clone size: .
J gene: TRBJ2-3
V gene: TRBV5-6
D gene: TRBD2
CDR3 protein: CASSSRTTSGRDTQYF
CDR3 DNA: TGTGCCAGCAGCTCTCGAACGACTAGCGGGAGAGATACGCAGTATTTT

clone size: .
J gene: TRBJ1-1
V gene: TRBV10-2
D gene: .
CDR3 protein: CASSDLAPEAFF
CDR3 DNA: TGCGCCAGCAGTGACCTAGCCCCAGAAGCTTTCTTT

clone size: once
J gene: TRBJ1-6
V gene: TRBV7-9
D gene: .
CDR3 protein: CASSLVGAVDNSPLHF
CDR3 DNA: TGTGCCAGCAGCTTAGTGGGGGCCGTCGATAATTCACCCCTCCACTTT

clone size: few
J gene: TRBJ1-5
V gene: TRBV2
D gene: .
CDR3 protein: CASKRGSGGNNQPQHF
CDR3 DNA: TGTGCCAGCAAAAGGGGCTCGGGCGGGAACAATCAGCCCCAGCATTTT

clone size: .
J gene: TRBJ1-4
V gene: TRBV4-1
D gene: TRBD1
CDR3 protein: CASSQGQGAVWEKLFF
CDR3 DNA: TGCGCCAGCAGCCAGGGACAGGGGGCGGTTTGGGAAAAACTGTTTTTT

clone size: .
J gene: TRBJ2-7
V gene: TRBV5-1
D gene: TRBD1
CDR3 protein: CASSSGQGADEQYF
CDR3 DNA: TGCGCCAGCAGCTCCGGACAGGGGGCTGACGAGCAGTACTTC

clone size: once
J gene: TRBJ2-1
V gene: TRBV6-5
D gene: TRBD1
CDR3 protein: CASSRTGGYNEQFF
CDR3 DNA: TGTGCCAGCAGCAGGACAGGGGGCTACAATGAGCAGTTCTTC

clone size: .
J gene: TRBJ2-5
V gene: TRBV2
D gene: .
CDR3 protein: CASSYPLGSQETQYF
CDR3 DNA: TGTGCCAGCAGTTACCCTTTGGGCAGCCAAGAGACCCAGTACTTC

clone size: .
J gene: TRBJ2-5
V gene: TRBV2
D gene: .
CDR3 protein: CASTSVSGPPETQYF
CDR3 DNA: TGTGCCAGCACATCTGTGAGCGGGCCTCCCGAGACCCAGTACTTC

clone size: .
J gene: TRBJ1-2
V gene: TRBV29-1
D gene: .
CDR3 protein: CSASEQGNYGYTF
CDR3 DNA: TGCAGCGCCTCGGAACAGGGTAACTATGGCTACACCTTC

clone size: .
J gene: TRBJ1-2
V gene: TRBV5-1
D gene: TRBD1
CDR3 protein: CASSTQGGAAGYTF
CDR3 DNA: TGCGCCAGCAGCACTCAGGGGGGTGCTGCTGGCTACACCTTC

clone size: .
J gene: TRBJ1-5
V gene: TRBV27
D gene: .
CDR3 protein: CASSLSPRRFRDQPQHF
CDR3 DNA: TGTGCCAGCAGTTTAAGTCCGAGACGATTCCGGGATCAGCCCCAGCATTTT

clone size: .
J gene: TRBJ1-1
V gene: TRBV6-2/TRBV6-3
D gene: .
CDR3 protein: CASSYTQQDEAFF
CDR3 DNA: TGTGCCAGCAGTTATACCCAACAGGATGAAGCTTTCTTT

clone size: .
J gene: TRBJ2-7
V gene: TRBV28
D gene: .
CDR3 protein: CASSVLGVYEQYF
CDR3 DNA: TGTGCCAGCAGTGTCCTAGGCGTCTACGAGCAGTACTTC

clone size: .
J gene: TRBJ1-2
V gene: TRBV7-2
D gene: .
CDR3 protein: CAREQGTYGYTF
CDR3 DNA: TGTGCCAGGGAACAGGGCACCTATGGCTACACCTTC